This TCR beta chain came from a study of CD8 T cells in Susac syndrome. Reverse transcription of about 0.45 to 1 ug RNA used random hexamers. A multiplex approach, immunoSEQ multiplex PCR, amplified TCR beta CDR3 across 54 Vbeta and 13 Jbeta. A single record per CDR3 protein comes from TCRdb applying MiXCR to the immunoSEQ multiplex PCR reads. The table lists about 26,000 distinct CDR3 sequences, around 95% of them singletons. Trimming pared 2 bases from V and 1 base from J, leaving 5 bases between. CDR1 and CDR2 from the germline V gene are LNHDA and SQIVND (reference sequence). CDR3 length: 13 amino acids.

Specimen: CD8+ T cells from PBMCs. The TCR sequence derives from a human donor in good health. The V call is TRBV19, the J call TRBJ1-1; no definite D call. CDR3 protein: CASSISTNTEAFF. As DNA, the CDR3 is TGTGCCAGTAGTATAAGCACGAACACTGAAGCTTTCTTT.